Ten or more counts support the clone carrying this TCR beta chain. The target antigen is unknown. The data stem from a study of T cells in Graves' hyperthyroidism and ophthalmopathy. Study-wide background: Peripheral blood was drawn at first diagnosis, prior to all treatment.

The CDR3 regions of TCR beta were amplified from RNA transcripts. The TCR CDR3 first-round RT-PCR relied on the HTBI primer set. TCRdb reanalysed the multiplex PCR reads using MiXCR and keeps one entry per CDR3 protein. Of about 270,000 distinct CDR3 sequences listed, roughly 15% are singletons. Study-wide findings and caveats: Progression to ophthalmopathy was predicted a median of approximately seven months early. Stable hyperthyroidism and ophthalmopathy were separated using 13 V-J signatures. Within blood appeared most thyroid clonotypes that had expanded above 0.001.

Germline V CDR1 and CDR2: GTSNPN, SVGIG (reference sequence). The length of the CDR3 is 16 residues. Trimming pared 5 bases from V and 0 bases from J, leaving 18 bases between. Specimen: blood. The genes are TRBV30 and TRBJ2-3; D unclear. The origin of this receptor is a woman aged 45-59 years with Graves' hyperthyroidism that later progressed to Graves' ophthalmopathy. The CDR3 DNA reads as TGTGCCTGGTCCGACGCAACAAGTTTGAGCACAGATACGCAGTATTTT. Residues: CAWSDATSLSTDTQYF.